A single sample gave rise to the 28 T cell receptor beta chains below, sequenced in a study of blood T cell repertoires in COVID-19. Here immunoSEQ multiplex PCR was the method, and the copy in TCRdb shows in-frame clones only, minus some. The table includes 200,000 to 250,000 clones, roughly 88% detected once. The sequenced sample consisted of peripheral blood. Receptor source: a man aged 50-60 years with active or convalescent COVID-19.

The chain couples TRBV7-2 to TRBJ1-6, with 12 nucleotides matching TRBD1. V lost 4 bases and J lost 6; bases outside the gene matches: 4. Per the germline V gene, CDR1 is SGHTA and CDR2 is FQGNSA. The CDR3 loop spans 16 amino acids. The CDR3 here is CASSWGTGGFNSPLHF. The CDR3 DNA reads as TGTGCCAGCAGCTGGGGGACAGGGGGCTTTAATTCACCCCTCCACTTT.

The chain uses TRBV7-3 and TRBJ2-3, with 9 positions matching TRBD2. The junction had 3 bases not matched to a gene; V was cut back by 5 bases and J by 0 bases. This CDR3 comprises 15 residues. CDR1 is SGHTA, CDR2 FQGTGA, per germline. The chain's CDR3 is CASSILAGSTDTQYF. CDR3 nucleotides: TGTGCCAGCAGCATTCTAGCGGGGAGCACAGATACGCAGTATTTT.

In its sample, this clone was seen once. CDR3 loop: CASSVQGGYEQYF. The CDR3 DNA reads TGTGCCAGCAGCGTACAGGGGGGATACGAGCAGTACTTC. The V and J genes are TRBV7-8 and TRBJ2-7; 8 bases agree with TRBD1. J gave up 4 bases and V 5 bases, and 4 bases lay outside the gene matches. Looked up from germline, CDR1 is SGHVS and CDR2 is FQNEAQ. This CDR3 region has 13 residues.

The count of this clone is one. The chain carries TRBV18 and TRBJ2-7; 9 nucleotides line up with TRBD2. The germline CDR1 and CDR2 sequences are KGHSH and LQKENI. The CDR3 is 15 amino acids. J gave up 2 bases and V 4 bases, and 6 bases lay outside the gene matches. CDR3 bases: TGTGCCAGCTCACTCCCTAGCGGGACTGCCTACGAGCAGTACTTC. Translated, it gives CASSLPSGTAYEQYF.

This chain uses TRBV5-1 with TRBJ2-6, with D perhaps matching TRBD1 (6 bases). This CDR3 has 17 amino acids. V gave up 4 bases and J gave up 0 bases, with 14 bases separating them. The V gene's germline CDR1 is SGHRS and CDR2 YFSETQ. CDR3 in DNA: TGCGCCAGCAGCCGTTGGACAGCCCGCTCTGGGGCCAACGTCCTGACTTTC. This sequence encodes CASSRWTARSGANVLTF.

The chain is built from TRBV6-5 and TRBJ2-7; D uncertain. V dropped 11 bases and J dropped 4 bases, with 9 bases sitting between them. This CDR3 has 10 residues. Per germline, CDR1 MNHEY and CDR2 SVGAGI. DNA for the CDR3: TGTGCCGGGCCATTGTACGAGCAGTACTTC. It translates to CAGPLYEQYF.

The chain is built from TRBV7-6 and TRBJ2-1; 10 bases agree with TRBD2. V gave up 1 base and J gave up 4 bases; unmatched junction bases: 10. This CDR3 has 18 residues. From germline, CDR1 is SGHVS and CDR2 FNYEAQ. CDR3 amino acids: CASSLGRPGTSAYNEQFF. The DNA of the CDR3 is TGTGCCAGCAGCTTAGGGCGGCCCGGGACTAGCGCTTACAATGAGCAGTTCTTC. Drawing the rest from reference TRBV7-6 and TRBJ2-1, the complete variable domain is GAGVSQSPRYKVTKRGQDVALRCDPISGHVSLYWYRQALGQGPEFLTYFNYEAQQDKSGLPNDRFSAERPEGSISTLTIQRTEQRDSAMYRCASSLGRPGTSAYNEQFFGPGTRLTVL.

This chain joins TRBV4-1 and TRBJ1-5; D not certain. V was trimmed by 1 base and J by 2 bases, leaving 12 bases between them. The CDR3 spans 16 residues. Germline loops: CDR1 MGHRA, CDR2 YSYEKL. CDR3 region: CASSQGRLSRNQPQHF. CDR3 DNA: TGCGCCAGCAGCCAAGGGAGGTTGAGTCGCAATCAGCCCCAGCATTTT.

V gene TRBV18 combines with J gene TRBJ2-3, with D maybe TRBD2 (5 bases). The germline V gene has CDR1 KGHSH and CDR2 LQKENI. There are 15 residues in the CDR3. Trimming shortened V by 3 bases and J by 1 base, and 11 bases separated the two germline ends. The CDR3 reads CASSPRSRGTDTQYF. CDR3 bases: TGTGCCAGCTCACCGCGCTCGCGGGGCACAGATACGCAGTATTTT.

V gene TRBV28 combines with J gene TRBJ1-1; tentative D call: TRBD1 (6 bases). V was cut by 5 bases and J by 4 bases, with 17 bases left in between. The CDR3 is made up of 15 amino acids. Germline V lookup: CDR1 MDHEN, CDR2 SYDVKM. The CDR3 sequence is CASSQAIQGATEAFF. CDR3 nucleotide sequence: TGTGCCAGCAGTCAAGCTATACAGGGAGCCACTGAAGCTTTCTTT.

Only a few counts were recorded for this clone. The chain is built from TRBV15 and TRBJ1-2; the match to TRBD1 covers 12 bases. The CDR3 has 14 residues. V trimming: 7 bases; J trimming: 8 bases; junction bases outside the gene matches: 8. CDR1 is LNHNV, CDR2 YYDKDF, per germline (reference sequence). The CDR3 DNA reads TGTGCCACCAAGGAGGGACAGGGGGCTGTCGGCTACACCTTC. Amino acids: CATKEGQGAVGYTF.

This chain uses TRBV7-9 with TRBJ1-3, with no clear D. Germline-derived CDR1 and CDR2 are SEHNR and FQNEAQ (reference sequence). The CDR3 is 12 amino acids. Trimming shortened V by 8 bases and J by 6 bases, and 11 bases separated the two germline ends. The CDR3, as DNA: TGTGCCAGCGGCCTTCCCATAAACACCATATATTTT. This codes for CASGLPINTIYF. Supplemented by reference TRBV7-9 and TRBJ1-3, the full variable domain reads DTGVSQNPRHKITKRGQNVTFRCDPISEHNRLYWYRQTLGQGPEFLTYFQNEAQLEKSRLLSDRFSAERPKGSFSTLEIQRTEQGDSAMYLCASGLPINTIYFGEGSWLTVV.

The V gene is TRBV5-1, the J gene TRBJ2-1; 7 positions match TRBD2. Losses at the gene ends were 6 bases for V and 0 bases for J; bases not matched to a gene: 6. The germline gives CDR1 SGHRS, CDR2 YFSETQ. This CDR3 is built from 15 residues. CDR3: CASKARGSSYNEQFF. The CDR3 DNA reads TGCGCCAGCAAAGCGCGGGGGAGCTCCTACAATGAGCAGTTCTTC.

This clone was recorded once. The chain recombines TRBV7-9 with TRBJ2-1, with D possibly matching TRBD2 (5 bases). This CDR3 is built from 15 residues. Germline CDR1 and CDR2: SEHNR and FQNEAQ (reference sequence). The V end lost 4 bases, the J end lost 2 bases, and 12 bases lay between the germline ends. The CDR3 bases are TGTGCCAGCAGCTCCGACTACCGTACCTACAATGAGCAGTTCTTC. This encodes CASSSDYRTYNEQFF.

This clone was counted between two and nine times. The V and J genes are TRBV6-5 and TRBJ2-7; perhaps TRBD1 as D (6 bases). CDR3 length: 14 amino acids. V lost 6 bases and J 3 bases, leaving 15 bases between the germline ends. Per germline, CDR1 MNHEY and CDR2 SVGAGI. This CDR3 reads CASRPTGLFYEQYF. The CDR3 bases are TGTGCCAGCAGGCCGACAGGCCTTTTCTACGAGCAGTACTTC.

Here the CDR3 reads CASSHIGLAGGYTSGEQFF. The CDR3 DNA is TGCGCCAGCAGCCACATAGGACTAGCGGGAGGGTATACATCAGGTGAGCAGTTCTTC. The rearrangement joins TRBV4-3 to TRBJ2-1, with 15 nucleotides matching TRBD2. Per the germline V gene, CDR1 is LGHNA and CDR2 is YSLEER. The junction had 15 bases not matched to a gene; V was cut back by 3 bases and J by 9 bases. This CDR3 has 19 residues.

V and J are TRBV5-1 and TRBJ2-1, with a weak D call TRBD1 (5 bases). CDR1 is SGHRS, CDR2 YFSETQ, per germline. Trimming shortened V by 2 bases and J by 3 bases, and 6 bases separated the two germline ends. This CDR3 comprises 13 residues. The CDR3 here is CASSFRDYNEQFF. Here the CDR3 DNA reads TGCGCCAGCAGCTTCAGGGACTACAATGAGCAGTTCTTC.

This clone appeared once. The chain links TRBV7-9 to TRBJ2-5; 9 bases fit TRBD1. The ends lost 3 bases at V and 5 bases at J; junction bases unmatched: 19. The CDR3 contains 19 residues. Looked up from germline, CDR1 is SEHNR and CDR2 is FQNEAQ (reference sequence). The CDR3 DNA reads TGTGCCAGCAGCTTCCCAAGCGTGGACAGGGGACATTCCAGGGAGACCCAGTACTTC. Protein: CASSFPSVDRGHSRETQYF.

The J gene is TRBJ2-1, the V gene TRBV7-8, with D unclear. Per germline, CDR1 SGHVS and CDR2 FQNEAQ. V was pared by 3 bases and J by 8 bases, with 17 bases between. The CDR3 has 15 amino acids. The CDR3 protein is CASSLQMMRLDEQFF. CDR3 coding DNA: TGTGCCAGCAGCTTGCAAATGATGAGGCTCGATGAGCAGTTCTTC. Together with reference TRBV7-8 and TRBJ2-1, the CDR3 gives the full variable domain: GAGVSQSPRYKVAKRGQDVALRCDPISGHVSLFWYQQALGQGPEFLTYFQNEAQLDKSGLPSDRFFAERPEGSVSTLKIQRTQQEDSAVYLCASSLQMMRLDEQFFGPGTRLTVL.

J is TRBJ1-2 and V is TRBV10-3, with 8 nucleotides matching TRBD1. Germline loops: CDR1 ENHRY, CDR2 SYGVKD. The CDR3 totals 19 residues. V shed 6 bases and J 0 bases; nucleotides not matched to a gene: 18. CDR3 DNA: TGTGCCATCAGCCGGGTGGCCGGGACAGGCCTCCTTCCTAACTATGGCTACACCTTC. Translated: CAISRVAGTGLLPNYGYTF.

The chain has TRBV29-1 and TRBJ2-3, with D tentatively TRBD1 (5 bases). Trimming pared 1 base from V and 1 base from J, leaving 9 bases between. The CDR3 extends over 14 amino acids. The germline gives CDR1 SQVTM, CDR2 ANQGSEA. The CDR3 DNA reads TGCAGCGTTGAAGGGGGCGAAGGCACAGATACGCAGTATTTT. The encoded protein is CSVEGGEGTDTQYF.

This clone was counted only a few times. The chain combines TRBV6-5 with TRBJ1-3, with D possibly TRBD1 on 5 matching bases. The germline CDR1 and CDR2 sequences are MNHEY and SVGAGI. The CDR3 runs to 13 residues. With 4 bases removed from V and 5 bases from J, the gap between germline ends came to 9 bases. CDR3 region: CASSLTVRNTIYF. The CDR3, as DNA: TGTGCCAGCAGTTTGACAGTGAGAAACACCATATATTTT.

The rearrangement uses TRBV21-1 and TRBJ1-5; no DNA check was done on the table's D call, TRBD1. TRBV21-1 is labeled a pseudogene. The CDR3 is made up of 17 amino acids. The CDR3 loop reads CASSKRSTGLSRQPQHF. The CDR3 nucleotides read TGTGCCAGCAGCAAAAGATCGACAGGGCTTAGTAGACAGCCCCAGCATTTT.

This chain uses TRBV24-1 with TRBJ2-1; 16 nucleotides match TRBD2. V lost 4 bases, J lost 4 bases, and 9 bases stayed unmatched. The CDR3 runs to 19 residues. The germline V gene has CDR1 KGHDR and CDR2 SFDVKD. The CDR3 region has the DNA TGTGCCACCAGTGACCCGGGACTAGCGGGGGGGGGTAAATACAATGAGCAGTTCTTC. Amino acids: CATSDPGLAGGGKYNEQFF.

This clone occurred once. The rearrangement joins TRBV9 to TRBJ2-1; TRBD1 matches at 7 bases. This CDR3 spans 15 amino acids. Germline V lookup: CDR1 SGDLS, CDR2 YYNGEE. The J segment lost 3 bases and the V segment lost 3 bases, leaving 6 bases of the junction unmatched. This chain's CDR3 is CASSGQGSYYNEQFF. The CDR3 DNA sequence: TGTGCCAGCAGCGGACAGGGCTCCTACTACAATGAGCAGTTCTTC. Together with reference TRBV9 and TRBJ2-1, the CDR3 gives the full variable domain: DSGVTQTPKHLITATGQRVTLRCSPRSGDLSVYWYQQSLDQGLQFLIQYYNGEERAKGNILERFSAQQFPDLHSELNLSSLELGDSALYFCASSGQGSYYNEQFFGPGTRLTVL.

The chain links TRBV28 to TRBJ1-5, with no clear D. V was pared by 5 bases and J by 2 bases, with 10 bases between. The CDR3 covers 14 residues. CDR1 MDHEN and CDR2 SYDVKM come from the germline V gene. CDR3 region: CASSENQGNQPQHF. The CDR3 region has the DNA TGTGCCAGCAGTGAAAATCAGGGCAATCAGCCCCAGCATTTT.

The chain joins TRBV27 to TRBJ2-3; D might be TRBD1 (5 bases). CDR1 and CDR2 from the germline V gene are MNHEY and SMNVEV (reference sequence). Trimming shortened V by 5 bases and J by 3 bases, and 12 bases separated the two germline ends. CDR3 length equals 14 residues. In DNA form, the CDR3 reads TGTGCCAGCAGTCAGCAGCCAGGGACAGATACGCAGTATTTT. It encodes CASSQQPGTDTQYF.

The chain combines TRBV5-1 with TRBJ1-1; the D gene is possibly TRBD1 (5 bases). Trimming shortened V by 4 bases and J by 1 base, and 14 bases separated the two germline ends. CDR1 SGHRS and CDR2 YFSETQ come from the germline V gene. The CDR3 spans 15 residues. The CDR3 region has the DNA TGCGCCAGCAGCGCCCTAGGGGCCGCGAACACTGAAGCTTTCTTT. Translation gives CASSALGAANTEAFF.